The 11 T cell receptor beta chains listed next were all sequenced from one sample in a study of blood T cell repertoires in COVID-19. Data came from immunoSEQ multiplex PCR; TCRdb stores just in-frame clones and leaves some out. The table records under 200,000 clones, approximately 83% of them present only once. Source material: peripheral blood. Receptor source: a woman between 55 and 75 years old with acute or convalescent COVID-19.

The chain recombines TRBV19 with TRBJ2-5; 7 bases are a match to TRBD1. This CDR3 spans 14 amino acids. V was clipped by 3 bases and J by 4 bases; unmatched bases: 5. Per germline, CDR1 LNHDA and CDR2 SQIVND (reference sequence). The CDR3 DNA follows: TGTGCCAGTAGTATGGCTACAGGGGTAGAGACCCAGTACTTC. Translating it yields CASSMATGVETQYF.

This clone was found a few times. This rearrangement joins TRBV5-6 to TRBJ1-1; perhaps TRBD1 as D (6 bases). Per germline, CDR1 SGHDT and CDR2 YYEEEE. Trimming pared 4 bases from V and 1 base from J, leaving 11 bases between. The CDR3 has 14 residues. In DNA form, the CDR3 reads TGTGCCAGCAGCGTCGACAGGTCGAACACTGAAGCTTTCTTT. Residues: CASSVDRSNTEAFF. The entire variable domain, with the rest obtained from reference TRBV5-6 and TRBJ1-1, is as follows: DAGVTQSPTHLIKTRGQQVTLRCSPKSGHDTVSWYQQALGQGPQFIFQYYEEEERQRGNFPDRFSGHQFPNYSSELNVNALLLGDSALYLCASSVDRSNTEAFFGQGTRLTVV.

The chain joins TRBV24-1 to TRBJ2-1, with 9 bases lining up with TRBD1. CDR3 length equals 16 residues. The V gene's germline CDR1 is KGHDR and CDR2 SFDVKD. Losses at the gene ends were 4 bases for V and 1 base for J; bases not matched to a gene: 4. Here the CDR3 DNA reads TGTGCCACCAGTGAGGCCGGGACAGGGTCCTACAATGAGCAGTTCTTC. This sequence encodes CATSEAGTGSYNEQFF.

Of note for this clone: Its ends do not fully match the called genes, so a read error is possible. The chain has TRBV7-7 and TRBJ1-3; a possible D gene is TRBD1 (5 bases). Germline CDR1 is SSHAT and CDR2 is FNYEAQ (reference sequence). There are 15 residues in the CDR3. The CDR3 here is CASSSGQGRGNTIYF. The CDR3 DNA follows: TGTGCTAGCAGCTCAGGGCAGGGTAGAGGAAACACCATATATTTT.

The gene calls are TRBV7-9 and TRBJ2-3; D is ambiguous. Trimming removed 3 bases at V and 0 bases at J, with 10 bases between. This CDR3 is built from 15 residues. Germline V gene sequence: CDR1 SEHNR, CDR2 FQNEAQ (reference sequence). The CDR3 DNA follows: TGTGCCAGCAGCTTTCCTAACCCAAGCACAGATACGCAGTATTTT. Protein product: CASSFPNPSTDTQYF.

This clone showed up just once. The chain joins TRBV5-1 to TRBJ1-2; 8 nucleotides agree with TRBD1. Germline loops: CDR1 SGHRS, CDR2 YFSETQ. J lost 8 bases, V lost 0 bases, and 3 bases had no gene match. This CDR3 region has 13 residues. The CDR3 region is CASSLGTGRGYTF. The CDR3 DNA sequence: TGCGCCAGCAGCTTGGGGACAGGGCGGGGCTACACCTTC.

The rearrangement links TRBV6-2 or TRBV6-3 to TRBJ1-2; D is uncertain. The CDR3 contains 12 residues. Deletions cut 5 bases from V and 7 bases from J, with 11 bases between. Germline assignment: CDR1 MNHEY and CDR2 SVGEGT. The CDR3 nucleotides are TGTGCCAGCAGTCTTACGACTGGTGGCTACACCTTC. Translation: CASSLTTGGYTF.

This sequence joins TRBV7-2 and TRBJ2-7; weak D call: TRBD2 (6 bases). V lost 1 base, J lost 5 bases, and 12 bases lay in between. Looked up from germline, CDR1 is SGHTA and CDR2 is FQGNSA. The CDR3 runs to 14 residues. The CDR3 bases are TGTGCCAGCAGCTTAGGGCCGGGGGTCCACGAGCAGTACTTC. It encodes CASSLGPGVHEQYF.

The chain couples TRBV7-2 to TRBJ2-4; perhaps TRBD1 as D (5 bases). The CDR3 is made up of 15 amino acids. Per the germline V gene, CDR1 is SGHTA and CDR2 is FQGNSA. Deletions cut 1 base from V and 1 base from J, with 8 bases between. In nucleotides, the CDR3 is TGTGCCAGCAGCTTAGGGGGCAGGGCCAAAAACATTCAGTACTTC. It codes for CASSLGGRAKNIQYF. Variable domain in full (rest from reference TRBV7-2 and TRBJ2-4): GAGVSQSPSNKVTEKGKDVELRCDPISGHTALYWYRQSLGQGLEFLIYFQGNSAPDKSGLPSDRFSAERTGGSVSTLTIQRTQQEDSAVYLCASSLGGRAKNIQYFGAGTRLSVL.

The chain links TRBV11-2 to TRBJ1-1; a weak D match, TRBD1 (5 bases). Trimming removed 0 bases at V and 4 bases at J, with 9 bases between. In germline, CDR1 is SGHAT, CDR2 FQNNGV. CDR3 length equals 14 residues. CDR3 residues: CASSLDWGGTEAFF. CDR3 DNA: TGTGCCAGCAGCTTAGATTGGGGGGGCACTGAAGCTTTCTTT. The variable domain in full, with the rest retrieved from reference TRBV11-2 and TRBJ1-1, is EAGVAQSPRYKIIEKRQSVAFWCNPISGHATLYWYQQILGQGPKLLIQFQNNGVVDDSQLPKDRFSAERLKGVDSTLKIQPAKLEDSAVYLCASSLDWGGTEAFFGQGTRLTVV.

The chain links TRBV3-1 (or the pseudogene TRBV3-2) to TRBJ1-2; D ambiguous. V dropped 1 base and J dropped 4 bases, with 7 bases sitting between them. Germline V gives CDR1 LGHDT, CDR2 YNNKEL (reference sequence). The CDR3 sequence is 13 residues long. CDR3 region: CASSQAGIYGYTF. CDR3 DNA sequence: TGTGCCAGCAGCCAAGCCGGGATCTATGGCTACACCTTC.